The source of this T cell receptor (beta chain) is a study of T cells in localized non-small cell lung cancer. Findings of the study overall: A median of approximately 50 clones ranked among the top 100 in tumor appeared in adjacent lung.

Measured with immunoSEQ multiplex PCR; TCRdb has only the in-frame clones, and not every one. Of approximately 54,000 clones in the sample, about 80% are singletons; the top ten hold roughly 21%. Worth noting for this clone: Its specificity is unknown.

The CDR3 has 13 amino acids. The chain has TRBV21-1 and TRBJ2-1; the table's D gene call, TRBD2, was not cross checked with the DNA. TRBV21-1 is reported as a pseudogene. This clonotype was obtained from a female donor older than 55 with stage II squamous cell lung carcinoma. Here the sequenced sample was peripheral blood, taken before any cancer treatment. CDR3 sequence (DNA): TGTGCCACCCGGGGAGACTCCTACAATGAGCAGTTCTTC. Translation: CATRGDSYNEQFF.